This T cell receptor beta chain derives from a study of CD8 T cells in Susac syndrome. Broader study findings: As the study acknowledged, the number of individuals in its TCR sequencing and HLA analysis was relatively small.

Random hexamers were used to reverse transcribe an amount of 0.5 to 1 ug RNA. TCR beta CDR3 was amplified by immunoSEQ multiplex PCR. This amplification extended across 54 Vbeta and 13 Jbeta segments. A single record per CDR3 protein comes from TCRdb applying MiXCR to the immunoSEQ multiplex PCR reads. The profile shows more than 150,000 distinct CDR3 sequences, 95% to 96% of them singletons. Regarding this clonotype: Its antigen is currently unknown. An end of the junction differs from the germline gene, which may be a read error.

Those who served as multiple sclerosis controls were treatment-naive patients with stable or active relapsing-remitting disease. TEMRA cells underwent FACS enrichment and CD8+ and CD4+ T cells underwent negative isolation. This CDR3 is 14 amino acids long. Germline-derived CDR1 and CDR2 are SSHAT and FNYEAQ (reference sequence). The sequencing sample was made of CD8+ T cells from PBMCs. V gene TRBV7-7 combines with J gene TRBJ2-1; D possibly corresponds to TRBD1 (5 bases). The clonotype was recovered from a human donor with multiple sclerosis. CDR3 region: CASSLGALPNEQFF. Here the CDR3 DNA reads TGTGCTAGCAGCCTAGGGGCCCTCCCCAATGAGCAGTTCTTC.